This T cell receptor beta chain was recovered during a study of vaccination and CD4 T cells after COVID-19. About the study: The authors gave control cultures a CEFX pool, an HIV-1 Nef pool, or no peptide.

Notes on this clonotype: The antigen is not known.

Sequenced with the Oncomine TCR Beta short-read assay was DNA taken from cultured CD4+ T cells. TCRdb reanalysed the PCR reads using MiXCR and keeps one entry per CDR3 protein. Among about 21,000 distinct CDR3 sequences, less than 75% were seen once, and the ten largest hold about 9%. Treatment reported: roughly 11-day PBMC culture with coronavirus spike peptide pools or control peptides (ViraFEST assay). The clonotype was recovered from a human donor who had recovered from COVID-19. Sequencing was done on a sample of CD4+ T cells from blood, cultured in vitro.

The DNA for the CDR3 is TGTGCCAGCAGTCGAGGGGCAGTTCTCGGGGAGCTGTTTTTT. It encodes CASSRGAVLGELFF. This rearrangement joins TRBV12-3 or TRBV12-4 to TRBJ2-2, with D perhaps matching TRBD1 or TRBD2 (5 bases each). With 5 bases removed from V and 7 bases from J, the gap between germline ends came to 14 bases. The CDR3 has 14 amino acids.